One sample yielded the 24 T cell receptor beta chains listed below, sequenced in a study of T cell clusters in autoimmune cytopenias. TRB was amplified by touch-down multiplex PCR, primer pools A and B combined. TCRdb derives one entry per CDR3 protein from the multiplex PCR reads, leaving out DNA. The listing records roughly 10,000 distinct CDR3 sequences. About 37,500 genome equivalents of blood DNA were amplified for TRB. The same data also contributed to another study, on T cell repertoires in aging, cancer and after chemotherapy.

Sequenced sample: peripheral blood. These receptors all stem from a human donor in good health.

The CDR3 protein is CASSSGTANEKLFF. This rearrangement joins TRBV12-3 or TRBV12-4 to TRBJ1-4; TCRdb reports TRBD1, a call that lacks DNA to check it against. The CDR3 consists of 14 residues.

The genes are TRBV25-1 and TRBJ2-7. Germline V lookup: CDR1 MGHDK, CDR2 SYGVNS. The CDR3 is 13 residues long. CDR3: CASRDRSSYEQYF.

This clonotype counts as medium-sized by frequency. This CDR3 reads CASSALGLVTGELFF. The gene calls are TRBV19 and TRBJ2-2; TCRdb names TRBD2, which stays unverified in the absence of DNA. Germline CDR1 LNHDA, CDR2 SQIVND (reference sequence). The CDR3 has 15 amino acids.

This chain joins TRBV28 and TRBJ2-1. The CDR3 covers 15 residues. Germline assignment: CDR1 MDHEN and CDR2 SYDVKM. The CDR3 sequence is CASIPWQENYNEQFF.

The chain has TRBV5-6 and TRBJ2-1. The CDR3 runs 13 residues. Looked up from germline, CDR1 is SGHDT and CDR2 is YYEEEE. The chain's CDR3 is CASSLGVSNEQFF.

The V and J genes are TRBV5-1 and TRBJ2-3; the TCRdb D gene call, TRBD2, has no DNA to confirm it. Per the germline V gene, CDR1 is SGHRS and CDR2 is YFSETQ. The CDR3 covers 13 residues. CDR3 amino acids: CASSPIGPLTQYF.

In terms of frequency, this clonotype is medium-sized. The J gene is TRBJ1-2, the V gene TRBV7-6; the D call from TCRdb, TRBD1, cannot be confirmed without DNA. Germline values: CDR1 SGHVS, CDR2 FNYEAQ. The CDR3 length is 15 residues. The CDR3 reads CASSLAGVDNYGYTF.

This chain uses TRBV6-1 with TRBJ1-1. Germline CDR1 and CDR2: MNHNS and SASEGT. The CDR3 runs to 13 residues. Here the CDR3 reads CASSYDTSTEAFF.

V gene TRBV14 combines with J gene TRBJ2-2; TCRdb selects TRBD2, and the lack of DNA leaves this call unchecked. The CDR3 runs 13 residues. Germline lookup yields CDR1 SGHDN and CDR2 FVKESK. The CDR3 sequence: CASSPRDTGELFF.

The rearrangement links TRBV7-2 to TRBJ2-1. The CDR3 contains 18 residues. Germline loops: CDR1 SGHTA, CDR2 FQGNSA. The CDR3 is CASSLTRKTRSSYNEQFF.

The rearrangement uses TRBV20-1 and TRBJ2-2; TCRdb picks TRBD2, but there is no DNA to check that call. The V gene's germline CDR1 is DFQATT and CDR2 SNEGSKA (reference sequence). The CDR3 is made up of 16 amino acids. The CDR3 loop reads CSARDGTSGGEGELFF.

This clonotype is called medium-sized based on its frequency. This chain connects TRBV12-3 or TRBV12-4 to TRBJ1-6; TCRdb lists TRBD1, though no DNA is available to test this call. This CDR3 spans 13 amino acids. The CDR3 sequence is CASSLGGGSPLHF.

The CDR3 loop is CASSFRLAGFSAHNEQFF. This chain uses TRBV5-4 with TRBJ2-1; with no DNA, the TCRdb D assignment of TRBD2 cannot be verified. Per germline, CDR1 SGHNT and CDR2 YYREEE (reference sequence). This CDR3 contains 18 residues.

Considering frequency, this clonotype is medium-sized. The chain employs TRBV6-5 and TRBJ1-2. The CDR3 loop spans 13 amino acids. CDR1 is MNHEY, CDR2 SVGAGI, per germline. This CDR3 is CASRTGYIYGYTF.

The genes are TRBV5-6 and TRBJ2-3; TCRdb designates TRBD1, a call that cannot be tested without DNA. The CDR3 has 13 residues. Germline V lookup: CDR1 SGHDT, CDR2 YYEEEE. The CDR3 region is CASSRRDANTQYF.

This clonotype is medium-sized by frequency. This sequence joins TRBV20-1 and TRBJ2-1; TCRdb names TRBD1, which stays unverified in the absence of DNA. CDR1 DFQATT and CDR2 SNEGSKA come from the germline V gene (reference sequence). CDR3 size: 11 residues. The CDR3: CSASRGSEQFF.

CDR3 amino acids: CASSHGLAGNTDTQYF. This rearrangement joins TRBV14 to TRBJ2-3; as DNA is missing, the TRBD2 call by TCRdb cannot be tested. From germline, CDR1 is SGHDN and CDR2 FVKESK. There are 16 residues in the CDR3.

This chain connects TRBV20-1 to TRBJ2-2; TCRdb calls TRBD1, which cannot be checked without DNA. This CDR3 is 15 amino acids long. CDR1 and CDR2 from the germline V gene are DFQATT and SNEGSKA (reference sequence). CDR3 protein: CSAAQGGTNTGELFF.

This clonotype shows up as medium-sized by frequency. The chain recombines TRBV7-2 with TRBJ2-3; TCRdb selects TRBD2, and the lack of DNA leaves this call unchecked. Looked up from germline, CDR1 is SGHTA and CDR2 is FQGNSA. The CDR3 runs 17 residues. The CDR3 sequence: CASSLSTTSGGVDTQYF.

This clonotype shows up as medium-sized by frequency. The chain carries TRBV7-9 and TRBJ2-5. This CDR3 contains 14 residues. Germline CDR1 and CDR2: SEHNR and FQNEAQ (reference sequence). CDR3: CASSIYIAQETQYF. Drawing the rest from reference TRBV7-9 and TRBJ2-5, the complete variable domain is DTGVSQNPRHKITKRGQNVTFRCDPISEHNRLYWYRQTLGQGPEFLTYFQNEAQLEKSRLLSDRFSAERPKGSFSTLEIQRTEQGDSAMYLCASSIYIAQETQYFGPGTRLLVL.

The chain links TRBV10-1 to TRBJ2-5. The CDR3 loop spans 14 amino acids. Looked up from germline, CDR1 is WNHNN and CDR2 is SYGVQD (reference sequence). This CDR3 is CASSESLTEETQYF.

This clonotype is identified as medium-sized from frequency. The chain couples TRBV6-5 to TRBJ1-2; TCRdb's D call, TRBD1, is unchecked because there is no DNA. The germline gives CDR1 MNHEY, CDR2 SVGAGI. The CDR3 is 14 amino acids. CDR3 amino acids: CASSYGQGVYGYTF.

The CDR3 protein is CASSRENIQYF. The chain recombines TRBV6-1 with TRBJ2-4; TCRdb calls TRBD1, which cannot be checked without DNA. Germline V gives CDR1 MNHNS, CDR2 SASEGT. CDR3 length: 11 residues.

V is TRBV11-2 and J is TRBJ1-6. The CDR3 sequence is 13 residues long. CDR1 SGHAT and CDR2 FQNNGV come from the germline V gene. The CDR3 protein is CASSLYFDSPLHF.